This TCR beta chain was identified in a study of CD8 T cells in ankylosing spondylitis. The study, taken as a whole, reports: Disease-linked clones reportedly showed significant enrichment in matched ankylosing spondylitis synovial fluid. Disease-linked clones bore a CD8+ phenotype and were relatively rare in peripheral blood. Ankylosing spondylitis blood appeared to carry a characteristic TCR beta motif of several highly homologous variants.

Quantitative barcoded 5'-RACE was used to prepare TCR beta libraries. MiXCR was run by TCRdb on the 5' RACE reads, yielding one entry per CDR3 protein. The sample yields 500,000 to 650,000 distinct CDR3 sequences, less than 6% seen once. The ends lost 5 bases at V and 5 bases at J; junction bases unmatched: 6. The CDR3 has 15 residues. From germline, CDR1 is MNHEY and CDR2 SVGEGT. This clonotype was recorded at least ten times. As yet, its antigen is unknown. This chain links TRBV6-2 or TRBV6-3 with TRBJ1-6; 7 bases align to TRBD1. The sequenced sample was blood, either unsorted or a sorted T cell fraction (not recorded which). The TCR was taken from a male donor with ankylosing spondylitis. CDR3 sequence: CASSPRTGHNSPLHF. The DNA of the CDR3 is TGTGCCAGCAGTCCCCGGACAGGCCATAATTCACCCCTCCACTTT.